This T cell receptor beta chain was retrieved from a study of blood T cells in healthy people across ages. Overall study results and limits: Diversity was estimated from one million T cells, and these estimates were considered underestimates. The fall in TCR beta diversity per million T cells was roughly linear with age.

The junction had 15 bases not matched to a gene; V was cut back by 0 bases and J by 6 bases. The CDR3 runs to 18 residues. Germline V gives CDR1 SQVTM, CDR2 ANQGSEA. A second PCR of roughly 7 to 11 cycles used a sample-barcoded 5' primer and a J-beta primer mix. Every cDNA molecule bore a tag from a template-switch adaptor containing 12 random nucleotides. MiXCR, run by TCRdb on the 5' RACE reads, gives a single entry per CDR3 protein. The sample includes under 2 million distinct CDR3 sequences, roughly a third of them seen just once. In its sample, this clonotype was seen a few times. The antigen is unknown.

Sequencing was done on a sample of blood. This clonotype was obtained from a young woman in good health. V gene TRBV29-1 combines with J gene TRBJ2-3; the match to TRBD2 covers 10 bases. The CDR3 DNA sequence: TGCAGCGTTGAAGATCGATCCCGGGGTAGCGGGGGGCGGGATACGCAGTATTTT. It codes for CSVEDRSRGSGGRDTQYF.